This T cell receptor (beta chain) was obtained from a study of long-term antiretroviral therapy in people with HIV. Version v3.0 of the immunoSEQ assay ran at survey level. TCRdb keeps only in-frame clones here, not all; method: immunoSEQ multiplex PCR. The repertoire holds 20,000 to 30,000 clones, with roughly 85% as singletons. This CDR3 region has 13 residues. CDR1 is MGHRA and CDR2 is YSYEKL in the germline V gene. With V trimmed by 1 base and J by 13 bases, 9 bases remained unmatched. The chain couples TRBV4-1 to TRBJ1-2; 7 bases are shared with TRBD1. This clonotype was obtained from a man aged 40-49 years with HIV. The source material was unsorted PBMCs, sampled 2.3 years after starting antiretroviral therapy. This chain's CDR3 is CASSQGGTEAITF. In DNA, the CDR3 is TGCGCCAGCAGCCAAGGGGGGACAGAGGCCATCACCTTC.